A single sample is the source of the 2 T cell receptor beta chains below, sequenced in a study of T cell responses to AZD1222 COVID-19 vaccine. Data came from immunoSEQ multiplex PCR; TCRdb stores just in-frame clones and leaves some out. The sample consists of 73,000 or so clones, roughly 82% of them appearing once. This material consisted of peripheral blood, taken on day 0 of AZD1222 vaccination. These receptors were taken from an adult in good health.

The CDR3 coding sequence is TGCGCCAGCAGCTTTACAGGGACTGAAGCTTTCTTT. Translated: CASSFTGTEAFF. The V and J genes are TRBV5-1 and TRBJ1-1; a possible D gene is TRBD1 (6 bases). V shed 2 bases and J shed 5 bases, with 7 bases lying between them. The V gene's germline CDR1 is SGHRS and CDR2 YFSETQ. The CDR3 is 12 residues long.

The genes are TRBV5-8 and TRBJ2-1; TRBD1 might be the D (5 bases). The CDR3 length is 14 residues. With 5 bases removed from V and 4 bases from J, the gap between germline ends came to 13 bases. Germline values: CDR1 SGHTS, CDR2 YDEGEE. CDR3 sequence reads: CASRAGFTYNEQFF. In DNA form, the CDR3 reads TGTGCCAGCAGGGCAGGGTTTACGTACAATGAGCAGTTCTTC.